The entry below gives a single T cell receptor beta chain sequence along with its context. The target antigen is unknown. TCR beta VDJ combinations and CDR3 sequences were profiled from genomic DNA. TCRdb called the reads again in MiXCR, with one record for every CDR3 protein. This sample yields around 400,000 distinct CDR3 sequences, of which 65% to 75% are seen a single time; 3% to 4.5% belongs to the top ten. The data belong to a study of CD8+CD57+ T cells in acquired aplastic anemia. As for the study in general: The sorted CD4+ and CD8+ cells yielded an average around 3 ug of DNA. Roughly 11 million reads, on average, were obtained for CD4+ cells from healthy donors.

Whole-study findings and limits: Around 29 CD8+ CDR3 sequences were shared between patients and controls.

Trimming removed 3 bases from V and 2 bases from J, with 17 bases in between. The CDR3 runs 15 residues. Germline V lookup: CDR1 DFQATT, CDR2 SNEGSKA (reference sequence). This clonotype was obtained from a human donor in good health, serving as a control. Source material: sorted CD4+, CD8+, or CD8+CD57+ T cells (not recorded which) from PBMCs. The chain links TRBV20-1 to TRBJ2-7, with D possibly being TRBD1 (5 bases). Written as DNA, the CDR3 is TGCAGTGCTAGCACTGGGGCGGAGAGCACCTACGAGCAGTACTTC. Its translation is CSASTGAESTYEQYF.